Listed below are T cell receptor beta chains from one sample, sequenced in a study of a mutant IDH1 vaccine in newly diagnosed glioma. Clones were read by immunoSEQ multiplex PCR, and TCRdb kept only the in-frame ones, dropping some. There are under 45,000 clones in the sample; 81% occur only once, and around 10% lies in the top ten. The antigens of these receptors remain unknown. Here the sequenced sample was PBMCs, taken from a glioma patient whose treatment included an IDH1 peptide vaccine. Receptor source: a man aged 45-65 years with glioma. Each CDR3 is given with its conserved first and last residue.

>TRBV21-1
CARGGCHQPQHF
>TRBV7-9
CASSLAGVNTGELFF
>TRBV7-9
CASSLLGGYTDTQYF
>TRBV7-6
CASSFVGTDSNTGELFF
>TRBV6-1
CASTTSGKSEQFF
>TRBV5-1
CASSLNGQGYGYTF
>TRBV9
CASSVDGGTTDTQYF
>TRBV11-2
CASSSTGEQFF
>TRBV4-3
CASSQDGAPNTEAFF
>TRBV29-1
CSVVLQSYGYTF
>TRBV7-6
CASSSPPKTQYF
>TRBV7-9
CASSQQPGTGFSEQFF
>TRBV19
CASSWLAEPTDTQYF
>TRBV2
CASGESPNTEAFF
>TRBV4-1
CASSQGQGAVYEQYF
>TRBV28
CASRSDRSMNTEAFF
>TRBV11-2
CASSASGRGTEAFF
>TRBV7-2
CASSFGGPWDEQYF
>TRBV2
CASSDQIWANYGYTF
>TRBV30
CAWSVRDGRLVNTEAFF
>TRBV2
CASSVGQVNEQFF
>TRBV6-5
CASLATGRTYNEQFF
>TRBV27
CASSLSIRRETQYF
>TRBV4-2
CASSQENSGFSYEQYF
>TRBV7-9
CARGGTSGNTIYF
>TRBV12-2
CASTASGILLAGGEEQFF
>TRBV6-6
CASSGGGNTEAFF
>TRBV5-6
CASRFAGAPEAFF
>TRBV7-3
CASSWSQGTEAFF
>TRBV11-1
CASSPGGRGTTGELFF
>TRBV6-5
CASSYVGSDTQYF
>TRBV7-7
CASSSLVGGAQQETQYF
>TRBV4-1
CASSQANRGEETQYF
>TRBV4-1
CASSLRSNQPQHF
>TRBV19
CASSKGDATNEKLFF
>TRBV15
CATSNSQGGNSPLHF
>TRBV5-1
CASSLGSAGAFYGYTF
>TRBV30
CATRQAGGQNSPLHF
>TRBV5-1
CASSLDLGGRRETQYF